The rows below give T cell receptor beta chains drawn from one sample of a study of low-dose radiotherapy and immunotherapy resistance in tumors. TCRdb re-derived calls from the reads in MiXCR, one entry per CDR3 protein. The sample lists roughly 39,000 distinct CDR3 sequences, about a third occurring once. Specimen: PBMCs, collected before treatment. Source of these receptors: a male donor with gallbladder cancer. Each CDR3 is given with its conserved first and last residue. The D gene is left open where the match is weak. Some rows have no size entry. The others give once, few or many, or a class for an expanded clone.

>.|.|TRBV6-2/TRBV6-3|TRBJ2-1
CASSYGRQNEQFF
TGTGCCAGCAGTTACGGTAGACAGAATGAGCAGTTCTTC
>TRBD2|.|TRBV11-2|TRBJ2-7
CASTGTSATNSYEQYF
TGTGCCAGCACCGGGACTAGCGCGACCAATTCCTACGAGCAGTACTTC
>TRBD1|few|TRBV10-3|TRBJ2-6
CAITGQSSGANVLTF
TGTGCCATCACGGGACAGAGCTCTGGGGCCAACGTCCTGACTTTC
>TRBD1|.|TRBV7-9|TRBJ1-1
CASSRSKKQGVGTEAFF
TGTGCCAGCAGCCGATCAAAAAAACAGGGGGTCGGCACTGAAGCTTTCTTT
>TRBD1|many|TRBV19|TRBJ1-5
CASKFPGQGNQPQHF
TGTGCCTCAAAATTCCCGGGACAGGGGAATCAGCCCCAGCATTTT
>.|many|TRBV6-2/TRBV6-3|TRBJ2-2
CASKGPGTGELFF
TGTGCCAGCAAGGGGCCGGGCACCGGGGAGCTGTTTTTT
>.|many|TRBV27|TRBJ2-7
CASSLSRGPYEQYF
TGTGCCAGCAGTTTATCGAGGGGACCCTACGAGCAGTACTTC
>.|many|TRBV20-1|TRBJ2-3
CSATTGEYTDTQYF
TGCAGTGCTACAACAGGCGAATACACAGATACGCAGTATTTT
>TRBD1|.|TRBV3-1|TRBJ1-2
CASGTGRGINYGYTF
TGTGCCTCGGGGACAGGGCGAGGGATTAACTATGGCTACACCTTC
>TRBD2|.|TRBV9|TRBJ2-1
CASSVEDTSELFDEQFF
TGTGCCAGCAGCGTAGAGGATACTAGCGAGCTTTTTGATGAGCAGTTCTTC
>.|.|TRBV4-1|TRBJ2-5
CASSRPLGETQYF
TGCGCCAGCAGCCGCCCCCTAGGAGAGACCCAGTACTTC
>.|.|TRBV9|TRBJ2-5
CASSVAGTRGPQETQYF
TGTGCCAGCAGCGTAGCCGGGACGCGAGGGCCCCAAGAGACCCAGTACTTC
>.|many|TRBV11-2|TRBJ2-2
CASSLGKSGTGELFF
TGTGCCAGCAGCTTAGGCAAAAGCGGGACCGGGGAGCTGTTTTTT
>TRBD1|many|TRBV12-3/TRBV12-4|TRBJ1-1
CATGQGPEAAFF
TGTGCCACGGGACAGGGGCCCGAAGCGGCTTTCTTT
>.|.|TRBV12-3/TRBV12-4|TRBJ2-7
CASSPGPRKGYEQYF
TGTGCCAGCAGCCCGGGACCACGGAAGGGCTACGAGCAGTACTTC
>.|.|TRBV29-1|TRBJ2-1
CSVNRLSSHEQFF
TGCAGCGTTAACCGGTTAAGTAGCCATGAGCAGTTCTTC
>TRBD2|.|TRBV4-1|TRBJ2-5
CASSQGAGGRQETQYF
TGCGCCAGCAGCCAGGGCGCGGGGGGGCGCCAAGAGACCCAGTACTTC
>.|many|TRBV20-1|TRBJ2-3
CSALGLLAADTQYF
TGCAGTGCCCTCGGGCTATTAGCTGCAGATACGCAGTATTTT
>TRBD2|many|TRBV7-2|TRBJ2-7
CASSSEGLAGGPSYEQYF
TGTGCCAGCAGCTCCGAGGGACTAGCGGGAGGGCCCTCCTACGAGCAGTACTTC
>TRBD1|few|TRBV20-1|TRBJ1-5
CSAERQGDNQPQHF
TGCAGTGCTGAGCGACAGGGGGACAATCAGCCCCAGCATTTT
>.|.|TRBV5-4|TRBJ2-1
CASSLVSGDEQFF
TGTGCCAGCAGCTTGGTATCCGGAGACGAGCAGTTCTTC
>TRBD2|.|TRBV27|TRBJ2-7
CASSWGTSGNYEQYF
TGTGCCAGCAGTTGGGGGACTAGCGGGAACTACGAGCAGTACTTC
>.|many|TRBV3-1|TRBJ2-2
CASSPFAGSNTGELFF
TGTGCCAGCAGCCCCTTTGCGGGATCGAACACCGGGGAGCTGTTTTTT
>.|.|TRBV28|TRBJ2-1
CASRGQGGHNEQFF
TGTGCCAGCAGGGGTCAGGGGGGTCACAATGAGCAGTTCTTC
>.|few|TRBV5-1|TRBJ2-1
CASSAGWGVLNEQFF
TGCGCCAGCAGCGCCGGCTGGGGGGTACTCAATGAGCAGTTCTTC
>.|many|TRBV28|TRBJ1-2
CASGQPYGYTF
TGTGCCAGCGGACAACCCTATGGCTACACCTTC
>.|many|TRBV29-1|TRBJ2-1
CSVEGRAVHNEQFF
TGCAGCGTTGAAGGCCGAGCCGTACACAATGAGCAGTTCTTC
>TRBD1|few|TRBV28|TRBJ1-5
CASSWTGGSNQPQHF
TGTGCCAGCAGTTGGACAGGGGGGAGCAATCAGCCCCAGCATTTT
>.|many|TRBV5-1|TRBJ2-5
CASSPGGGQETQYF
TGCGCCAGCAGCCCTGGGGGAGGTCAAGAGACCCAGTACTTC
>.|.|TRBV5-1|TRBJ2-1
CASSLVGGAEQFF
TGCGCCAGCAGCTTAGTCGGGGGAGCCGAGCAGTTCTTC
>.|.|TRBV28|TRBJ2-1
CASSGRGSNEQFF
TGTGCCAGCAGCGGGAGAGGCTCCAATGAGCAGTTCTTC
>TRBD2|many|TRBV11-2|TRBJ2-1
CASSPRTSGGVNEQFF
TGTGCCAGCAGCCCGCGGACTAGCGGGGGGGTAAATGAGCAGTTCTTC
>.|.|TRBV18|TRBJ2-7
CASSTGQVEYEQYF
TGTGCCAGCTCCACCGGGCAGGTGGAGTACGAGCAGTACTTC
>TRBD2|many|TRBV6-2/TRBV6-3|TRBJ2-3
CASSEPSGVTDTQYF
TGTGCCAGCAGTGAACCTAGCGGGGTCACAGATACGCAGTATTTT
>.|.|TRBV5-1|TRBJ1-1
CASSPQGGNTEAFF
TGCGCCAGCAGCCCGCAGGGCGGGAACACTGAAGCTTTCTTT
>.|many|TRBV19|TRBJ2-7
CASSIRDGTYEQYF
TGTGCCAGTAGTATTCGGGACGGTACCTACGAGCAGTACTTC
>TRBD2|few|TRBV7-3|TRBJ2-1
CASSLSGRADEQFF
TGTGCCAGCAGCTTAAGCGGGAGGGCGGATGAGCAGTTCTTC
>.|many|TRBV1|TRBJ2-1
CASSQDLIYRRRLDEQFF
TGCGCCAGCAGCCAAGATTTGATATATCGGAGAAGGTTGGATGAGCAGTTCTTC
>.|.|TRBV7-2|TRBJ2-3
CASSLWGSLGPDTQYF
TGTGCCAGCAGCTTATGGGGGAGCCTGGGCCCAGATACGCAGTATTTT
>.|many|TRBV4-2|TRBJ2-7
CASSQAVPDEQYF
TGTGCCAGCAGCCAAGCGGTACCCGACGAGCAGTACTTC
>.|few|TRBV20-1|TRBJ1-1
CSACDRGGTEAFF
TGCAGTGCTTGCGACAGAGGGGGCACTGAAGCTTTCTTT
>.|.|TRBV14|TRBJ2-2
CASSQENSVGFGELFF
TGTGCCAGCAGCCAAGAAAACAGCGTGGGCTTCGGGGAGCTGTTTTTT
>.|.|TRBV6-6|TRBJ2-2
CASRDRRPNTGELFFFF
.
>.|many|TRBV30|TRBJ2-7
CASRVTSSYEQYF
TGTGCCTCCAGGGTTACCTCCTCCTACGAGCAGTACTTC
>TRBD1|many|TRBV2|TRBJ2-5
CASSAGGAGETQYF
TGTGCCAGCAGTGCAGGGGGCGCTGGGGAGACCCAGTACTTC
>.|few|TRBV7-8|TRBJ2-1
CASSPRQPALIGSYNEQFF
TGTGCCAGCAGCCCGAGGCAACCGGCCCTGATAGGGTCCTACAATGAGCAGTTCTTC
>.|many|TRBV7-8|TRBJ2-7
CASSLLETASYEQYF
TGTGCCAGCAGCTTACTTGAGACAGCCTCCTACGAGCAGTACTTC
>.|many|TRBV21-1|TRBJ1-4
CASTQFHRSCEKLFF
TGTGCCAGCACCCAATTCCATAGGTCGTGTGAAAAACTGTTTTTT
>.|many|TRBV7-2|TRBJ1-6
CASSLDPRDYNSPLHF
TGTGCCAGCAGCTTAGATCCGAGGGACTATAATTCACCCCTCCACTTT
>.|.|TRBV24-1|TRBJ1-3
CASSRPKSGNTIYF
TGTGCCAGCAGTCGGCCCAAATCAGGAAACACCATATATTTT
>.|many|TRBV20-1|TRBJ2-1
CSARVLSGGLEQFF
TGCAGTGCTAGGGTCCTAAGTGGGGGACTTGAGCAGTTCTTC
>.|.|TRBV20-1|TRBJ2-3
CSAWGVGDTQYF
TGCAGTGCTTGGGGAGTGGGCGATACGCAGTATTTT
>.|.|TRBV27|TRBJ2-7
CASSLSGGVRSSYEQYF
TGTGCCAGCAGTTTATCGGGTGGGGTTCGAAGCTCCTACGAGCAGTACTTC
>TRBD1|many|TRBV12-3/TRBV12-4|TRBJ2-1
CASSPGTGSNEQFF
TGTGCCAGCAGCCCCGGGACAGGCTCCAATGAGCAGTTCTTC
>.|medium-sized|TRBV28|TRBJ1-5
CASTLGARKWPQHF
TGTGCCAGCACCCTAGGGGCACGCAAGTGGCCCCAGCATTTT
>.|medium-sized|TRBV20-1|TRBJ2-5
CSAAHLKETQYF
TGCAGTGCTGCTCACTTAAAAGAGACCCAGTACTTC
>TRBD1|few|TRBV5-8|TRBJ2-2
CASSRWGQGNAGELFF
TGTGCCAGCAGCCGGTGGGGACAGGGTAATGCCGGGGAGCTGTTTTTT